The clone carrying this TCR beta chain was seen a few times. Only in-frame clones appear in the TCRdb table, and some are missing; sequencing was by immunoSEQ multiplex PCR. Among 25,000 to 35,000 clones listed, roughly 85% were seen once. These data come from a study of control samples from healthy donors and cancer patients. This CDR3 has 16 residues. The trim removed 4 bases at V and 0 bases at J, leaving 6 bases unmatched. From germline, CDR1 is SGHTA and CDR2 FQGNSA. The chain recombines TRBV7-2 with TRBJ2-3; 8 nucleotides match TRBD2. The source is a man in his 60s with head and neck cancer. Sequencing was done on a sample of PBMCs. The CDR3 DNA sequence: TGTGCCAGCAGCTCCGCCGGGACTAGGAGCACAGATACGCAGTATTTT. This translates into CASSSAGTRSTDTQYF.